This TCR beta chain stems from a study of cytomegalovirus exposure and HLA in healthy donors. Study-level information: Among the 350 to 500 donors who were genotyped, over 70% fell in the genetic ancestry cluster that is associated with self-reported Caucasian donors.

The V gene's germline CDR1 is SGHNT and CDR2 YENEEA. V lost 3 bases, J lost 3 bases, and 18 bases stayed unmatched. The CDR3 length is 19 residues. A multiplex PCR was run with 60 Vbeta primers and 13 Jbeta primers. Sequenced by immunoSEQ multiplex PCR; TCRdb stores in-frame clones only, minus some. Seen in this sample are approximately 100,000 clones; the ten most common clones hold about 0.59%. This clonotype was sampled from a man between 45 and 60 years old in good health and CMV-seronegative. Source material: PBMCs. The J gene is TRBJ2-5, the V gene TRBV11-3, with 8 nucleotides matching TRBD2. The CDR3 sequence: CASSFSLPGGPVSEETQYF. CDR3 bases: TGTGCCAGCAGCTTCTCGTTGCCGGGAGGGCCTGTATCGGAAGAGACCCAGTACTTC.